These 23 T cell receptor beta chains share one sample of origin, sequenced in a study of radiation and T cells in renal cell carcinoma. Measured with immunoSEQ multiplex PCR; TCRdb has only the in-frame clones, and not every one. Here the sample spans some 43,000 clones, around four fifths being singletons. Time point here: blood 4 weeks post-SBRT, at nephrectomy. Treatment here: 15 Gy SBRT to primary tumor, nephrectomy 4 weeks later. Sequencing used blood, obtained from a patient whose treatment included radiotherapy and nephrectomy. These receptors were taken from a woman in her seventies with renal cell carcinoma.

The chain joins TRBV18 to TRBJ2-1; D may match TRBD1 or TRBD2 (5 bases each). Trimming stripped 2 bases from V and 10 bases from J, with 21 bases between. CDR3 length: 16 amino acids. Germline V CDR1 and CDR2: KGHSH, LQKENI. The CDR3 reads CASSPWTGRPSVEQFF. In DNA, the CDR3 is TGTGCCAGCTCACCATGGACGGGACGGCCATCTGTGGAGCAGTTCTTC.

The rearrangement joins TRBV5-1 to TRBJ1-6, with D hard to call. CDR3 length: 15 residues. The ends were cut back, 0 bases at V and 2 bases at J, with 6 bases in the middle. Germline assignment: CDR1 SGHRS and CDR2 YFSETQ. The chain's CDR3 is CASSLEGAYNSPLHF. CDR3 coding DNA: TGCGCCAGCAGCTTGGAGGGCGCCTATAATTCACCCCTCCACTTT.

This clone was counted once. CDR3 residues: CASRSSLLRPAFGTEAFF. The CDR3, as DNA: TGTGCAAGTCGCTCTAGCCTACTCCGTCCTGCTTTTGGCACTGAAGCTTTCTTT. The chain uses TRBV12-2 and TRBJ1-1. TRBV12-2 is assigned pseudogene status. The CDR3 totals 18 residues.

This clone was observed a handful of times. The V gene is TRBV5-6, the J gene TRBJ2-2; 8 nucleotides line up with TRBD1. Germline CDR1 reads SGHDT; CDR2 reads YYEEEE. The CDR3 length is 15 residues. J gave up 7 bases and V 0 bases, and 5 bases lay outside the gene matches. The CDR3 reads CASSLAQGASGELFF. CDR3 sequence (DNA): TGTGCCAGCAGCTTGGCGCAGGGGGCCAGCGGGGAGCTGTTTTTT.

The rearrangement uses TRBV18 and TRBJ2-7, with 14 bases aligning to TRBD2. This CDR3 has 19 amino acids. With V trimmed by 4 bases and J by 2 bases, 13 bases remained unmatched. Germline assignment: CDR1 KGHSH and CDR2 LQKENI. CDR3 nucleotides: TGTGCCAGCTCACTCATCACGGGGACTAGCGGGAGAGCCCCCTACGAGCAGTACTTC. The encoded protein is CASSLITGTSGRAPYEQYF.

The J gene is TRBJ1-1, the V gene TRBV12-5; D is undetermined. The CDR3 sequence is 13 residues long. V was pared by 1 base and J by 5 bases, with 8 bases between. Germline lookup yields CDR1 LGHNT and CDR2 FRNRAP. CDR3 bases: TGTGCTAGTGGTTTGGCCCCGGGGACTGAAGCTTTCTTT. The encoded protein is CASGLAPGTEAFF.

V gene TRBV5-1 combines with J gene TRBJ2-7; 9 bases match TRBD1. Losses at the gene ends were 0 bases for V and 2 bases for J; bases not matched to a gene: 3. Germline V CDR1 and CDR2: SGHRS, YFSETQ. The CDR3 covers 15 residues. The CDR3 coding sequence is TGCGCCAGCAGCTTGGGGGACAGGGTCCCCTACGAGCAGTACTTC. This gives the protein CASSLGDRVPYEQYF.

V usage is TRBV13 and J usage is TRBJ2-7; 8 bases match TRBD1. Germline CDR1 and CDR2: PRHDT and FYEKMQ (reference sequence). The V gene end was trimmed by 6 bases and the J gene end by 4 bases; junction bases not matched to a gene: 5. The CDR3 contains 13 residues. CDR3 region: CASRLRGQYEQYF. The CDR3 bases are TGTGCCAGCAGGCTCAGGGGGCAGTACGAGCAGTACTTC.

A few counts support this clone. The V call is TRBV5-1, the J call TRBJ2-4; 14 nucleotides align to TRBD2. Per germline, CDR1 SGHRS and CDR2 YFSETQ. CDR3 size: 14 residues. V was pared by 3 bases and J by 15 bases, with 8 bases of the junction left unmatched. CDR3 coding DNA: TGCGCCAGCAGCTCGACTAGCGGGAGGGCCACCGTGTACTTC. This gives the protein CASSSTSGRATVYF.

The rearrangement uses TRBV5-1 and TRBJ1-5; tentative D call: TRBD1 (6 bases). The germline CDR1 and CDR2 sequences are SGHRS and YFSETQ. CDR3 length: 15 amino acids. Between the trimmed V and J ends, which lost 0 bases and 4 bases, there was a span of 11 bases. DNA for the CDR3: TGCGCCAGCAGCTTGGCAGGGGTAGGAAATCAGCCCCAGCATTTT. It is translated as CASSLAGVGNQPQHF.

In its sample, this clone was seen once. The chain is built from TRBV6-6 and TRBJ1-2, with 7 positions matching TRBD1. This CDR3 region has 13 residues. The V and J ends lost 6 bases and 3 bases, in that order; junction bases with no gene match: 4. The V gene's germline CDR1 is MNHNY and CDR2 SVGAGI (reference sequence). CDR3 in amino acids: CASSRDSDYGYTF. The CDR3, as DNA: TGTGCCAGCAGCCGGGACAGCGACTATGGCTACACCTTC.

The chain employs TRBV11-2 and TRBJ2-1; 7 bases are a match to TRBD2. Trimming at V came to 4 bases and at J to 2 bases, leaving 11 bases not matched to a gene. The germline V gene has CDR1 SGHAT and CDR2 FQNNGV. The CDR3 contains 17 residues. The CDR3 reads CASSSKAGQGPYNEQFF. Written as DNA, the CDR3 is TGTGCCAGCAGCTCAAAAGCGGGGCAGGGACCCTACAATGAGCAGTTCTTC.

The V call is TRBV10-2, the J call TRBJ1-6, with 7 bases that match TRBD1. From germline, CDR1 is WSHSY and CDR2 SAAADI. Germline trimming cut 6 bases from V and 3 bases from J; bases unmatched to any gene: 8. This CDR3 is 16 amino acids long. The CDR3 nucleotides read TGCGCCAGCAGGGATGGACAGGCGAACTATAATTCACCCCTCCACTTT. This sequence encodes CASRDGQANYNSPLHF.

This chain joins TRBV7-2 and TRBJ2-1; 7 positions match TRBD1. The V gene end was trimmed by 3 bases and the J gene end by 6 bases; junction bases not matched to a gene: 8. Germline CDR1 reads SGHTA; CDR2 reads FQGNSA. The CDR3 runs 15 residues. This chain's CDR3 is CASSLDLDRLNEQFF. The CDR3 DNA reads TGTGCCAGCAGCTTGGATTTGGACAGGCTCAATGAGCAGTTCTTC.

This clone was seen a single time. This chain connects TRBV4-1 to TRBJ2-7; 12 bases match TRBD2. The V and J ends lost 0 bases and 7 bases, in that order; junction bases with no gene match: 7. The CDR3 spans 16 residues. Germline assignment: CDR1 MGHRA and CDR2 YSYEKL. The CDR3 nucleotides read TGCGCCAGCAGCCAAGATGGGACTAGCGGGCCCTGGGAGCAGTACTTC. It yields the protein CASSQDGTSGPWEQYF.

The rearrangement links TRBV2 to TRBJ2-3; a possible D gene is TRBD1 (6 bases). Trimming cost V 5 bases and J 1 base, with 19 bases left between them. CDR1 is SNHLY and CDR2 is FYNNEI in the germline V gene. The CDR3 is made up of 17 amino acids. The CDR3 sequence: CASSPQGWEYGTDTQYF. The CDR3 region has the DNA TGTGCCAGCAGTCCACAGGGATGGGAATACGGCACAGATACGCAGTATTTT.

This chain links TRBV6-5 with TRBJ1-2; D remains ambiguous. The CDR3 is made up of 12 amino acids. Trimming took 5 bases from V and 2 from J, leaving 6 bases between them. The V gene's germline CDR1 is MNHEY and CDR2 SVGAGI. The CDR3 spells CASSTANYGYTF. The CDR3, as DNA: TGTGCCAGCAGTACAGCAAACTATGGCTACACCTTC.

This sequence joins TRBV5-1 and TRBJ2-1; 9 nucleotides match TRBD1. The V and J ends lost 4 bases and 9 bases, in that order; junction bases with no gene match: 11. The germline CDR1 and CDR2 sequences are SGHRS and YFSETQ. The CDR3 is 15 residues long. The CDR3 nucleotides are TGCGCCAGCAGCCCCCGGGACAGGGTAAGGAGTGAGCAGTTCTTC. This codes for CASSPRDRVRSEQFF.

The genes are TRBV2 and TRBJ2-5; a possible D gene is TRBD1 (5 bases). The CDR3 spans 13 residues. In germline, CDR1 is SNHLY, CDR2 FYNNEI. V lost 0 bases and J lost 3, with 5 bases in between. CDR3 coding DNA: TGTGCCAGCAGTGAAGCCAGGGAAGAGACCCAGTACTTC. This sequence encodes CASSEAREETQYF.

The rearrangement uses TRBV27 and TRBJ2-7; 7 bases are a match to TRBD1. V was clipped by 1 base and J by 2 bases; unmatched bases: 2. Germline values: CDR1 MNHEY, CDR2 SMNVEV (reference sequence). The CDR3 length is 14 residues. Here the CDR3 reads CASSLFQGAYEQYF. The CDR3 DNA reads TGTGCCAGCAGTTTATTCCAGGGGGCCTACGAGCAGTACTTC.

V usage is TRBV6-5 and J usage is TRBJ1-1; TRBD1 might be the D (6 bases). The CDR3 contains 13 residues. V lost 6 bases, J lost 1 base, and 9 bases lay in between. Germline-derived CDR1 and CDR2 are MNHEY and SVGAGI. The CDR3 coding sequence is TGTGCCAGCAGGTCCAGGGGGAACACTGAAGCTTTCTTT. As protein: CASRSRGNTEAFF.

The rearrangement joins TRBV5-1 to TRBJ1-1, with 7 positions matching TRBD1. Germline CDR1 and CDR2: SGHRS and YFSETQ. This CDR3 region has 17 residues. Trimming removed 2 bases from V and 0 bases from J; junction bases left unmatched: 10. The CDR3 nucleotides read TGCGCCAGCAGCTTAGGGGCCGGAGGGGGCTTGAACACTGAAGCTTTCTTT. Translated: CASSLGAGGGLNTEAFF.

This clone showed up just a few times. The chain recombines TRBV6-1 with TRBJ2-6; D unclear. The germline V gene encodes CDR1 MNHNS and CDR2 SASEGT. The CDR3 runs to 18 residues. V was clipped by 2 bases and J by 0 bases, with 14 bases between them. The CDR3 loop reads CASSENPNFYSGANVLTF. The CDR3 DNA follows: TGTGCCAGCAGTGAAAATCCCAACTTTTACTCTGGGGCCAACGTCCTGACTTTC.